The 28 T cell receptor beta chains below come from one sample, sequenced in a study of T cell responses to AZD1222 COVID-19 vaccine. Clones were sequenced by immunoSEQ multiplex PCR, and TCRdb holds only the in-frame ones, with some missing. The sample contains about 100,000 clones, about 90% of which appear only once. This material consisted of peripheral blood, taken 28 days after the second AZD1222 dose. These receptors were taken from an adult who received the AZD1222 COVID-19 vaccine.

The rearrangement links TRBV7-3 to TRBJ1-1, with TRBD1 as a possible D gene (6 bases). CDR3 length equals 14 residues. V dropped 1 base and J dropped 4 bases, with 10 bases sitting between them. Germline CDR1 reads SGHTA; CDR2 reads FQGTGA. CDR3: CASSLRRGATEAFF. In DNA form, the CDR3 reads TGTGCCAGCAGCTTAAGGCGGGGGGCCACTGAAGCTTTCTTT.

The chain carries TRBV3-1 (or the pseudogene TRBV3-2) and TRBJ2-1; either TRBD1 or TRBD2 may fit D (6 bases each). V was trimmed by 1 base and J by 2 bases, leaving 9 bases between them. CDR1 LGHDT and CDR2 YNNKEL come from the germline V gene (reference sequence). The CDR3 sequence is 15 residues long. Written as DNA, the CDR3 is TGTGCCAGCAGCCAAGGAAGGGGGGCCTACAATGAGCAGTTCTTC. This encodes CASSQGRGAYNEQFF.

The chain joins TRBV28 to TRBJ1-2; D is unclear. The ends were cut back, 5 bases at V and 5 bases at J, with 12 bases in the middle. CDR1 is MDHEN and CDR2 is SYDVKM in the germline V gene. The CDR3 contains 13 residues. CDR3 nucleotides: TGTGCCAGCAGTATCCCCAGGTTATATGGCTACACCTTC. Translating gives CASSIPRLYGYTF.

Concerning this clone: The sample holds other DNA sequences that translate to the same CDR3. The rearrangement links TRBV29-1 to TRBJ2-7; 7 positions agree with TRBD2. The CDR3 extends over 13 amino acids. V dropped 1 base and J dropped 9; count of bases not matched to a gene: 9. Per the germline V gene, CDR1 is SQVTM and CDR2 is ANQGSEA. CDR3 region: CSVEGLGGGGQYF. The DNA for the CDR3 is TGCAGCGTTGAAGGCTTGGGGGGGGGAGGGCAGTACTTC.

The chain has TRBV6-5 and TRBJ1-2, with 7 positions matching TRBD1. The junction had 8 bases not matched to a gene; V was cut back by 0 bases and J by 7 bases. Germline V CDR1 and CDR2: MNHEY, SVGAGI. The CDR3 runs 15 residues. CDR3 DNA sequence: TGTGCCAGCAGTTACTCCGGAACAGGGGAAGTTGGCTACACCTTC. Residues: CASSYSGTGEVGYTF.

The chain joins TRBV28 to TRBJ2-7, with TRBD1 matching over 10 bases. The germline CDR1 and CDR2 sequences are MDHEN and SYDVKM. This CDR3 comprises 16 residues. J was trimmed by 11 bases and V by 5 bases; bases with no gene match: 18. The CDR3 DNA sequence: TGTGCCAGCAGTCTCGGGGCGGGGACAGGGGAACCTCCGAAGTACTTC. It encodes CASSLGAGTGEPPKYF.

The chain couples TRBV7-6 to TRBJ1-3; D is uncertain. Germline V gene sequence: CDR1 SGHVS, CDR2 FNYEAQ. The CDR3 sequence is 12 residues long. Trimming pared 0 bases from V and 8 bases from J, leaving 5 bases between. CDR3 amino acids: CASSLAEDTIYF. Written as DNA, the CDR3 is TGTGCCAGCAGCTTAGCTGAGGACACCATATATTTT.

The rearrangement joins TRBV5-1 to TRBJ2-7; D gene uncertain. V lost 4 bases, J lost 3 bases, and 14 bases lay in between. CDR1 SGHRS and CDR2 YFSETQ come from the germline V gene. The CDR3 covers 14 residues. CDR3 bases: TGCGCCAGCAGCCCCGACACGACCTTCTACGAGCAGTACTTC. Translating it yields CASSPDTTFYEQYF.

V gene TRBV27 combines with J gene TRBJ2-7; 8 bases line up with TRBD1. The CDR3 has 13 residues. The J segment lost 11 bases and the V segment lost 6 bases, leaving 12 bases of the junction unmatched. CDR1 is MNHEY and CDR2 is SMNVEV in the germline V gene (reference sequence). Here the CDR3 reads CASSRRGQGPEYF. The CDR3 nucleotides read TGTGCCAGCAGCAGGCGAGGACAGGGCCCAGAGTACTTC.

This clone was found a few times. The chain carries TRBV6-5 and TRBJ1-6, with D unresolved. V lost 6 bases to trimming and J lost 0 bases, with 9 bases between them. Germline V gene lookup returns CDR1 MNHEY and CDR2 SVGAGI. The CDR3 spans 15 residues. The CDR3 DNA reads TGTGCCAGCAGCCCAGTAGACTCCTATAATTCACCCCTCCACTTT. Its translation is CASSPVDSYNSPLHF.

By sample share, this clone is medium-sized. The V and J genes are TRBV30 and TRBJ2-7; D gene unclear. CDR1 is GTSNPN and CDR2 is SVGIG in the germline V gene (reference sequence). Trimming shortened V by 0 bases and J by 5 bases, and 17 bases separated the two germline ends. The CDR3 runs to 15 residues. The CDR3 sequence is CAWSVTTGLGDEQYF. The CDR3, as DNA: TGTGCCTGGAGTGTGACAACTGGCCTTGGGGACGAGCAGTACTTC.

This chain uses TRBV19 with TRBJ2-7, with TRBD2 as a possible D gene (6 bases). Germline CDR1 LNHDA, CDR2 SQIVND (reference sequence). The CDR3 runs to 14 residues. V was pared by 3 bases and J by 0 bases, with 9 bases between. The CDR3 DNA reads as TGTGCCAGTAGTATTGGCGGGAACTCCTACGAGCAGTACTTC. It specifies CASSIGGNSYEQYF. Variable domain in full (rest from reference TRBV19 and TRBJ2-7): DGGITQSPKYLFRKEGQNVTLSCEQNLNHDAMYWYRQDPGQGLRLIYYSQIVNDFQKGDIAEGYSVSREKKESFPLTVTSAQKNPTAFYLCASSIGGNSYEQYFGPGTRLTVT.

This chain joins TRBV4-1 and TRBJ2-5, with D hard to call. This CDR3 has 16 residues. Germline V gene data show CDR1 as MGHRA and CDR2 as YSYEKL. Trimming cost V 0 bases and J 1 base, with 12 bases left between them. CDR3 sequence: CASSQDGKGFQETQYF. The CDR3 bases are TGCGCCAGCAGCCAAGATGGTAAAGGATTCCAAGAGACCCAGTACTTC.

The V call is TRBV27, the J call TRBJ1-2, with D possibly TRBD1 on 6 matching bases. The V end lost 0 bases, the J end lost 6 bases, and 14 bases lay between the germline ends. The CDR3 contains 15 residues. Germline-derived CDR1 and CDR2 are MNHEY and SMNVEV (reference sequence). CDR3 nucleotide sequence: TGTGCCAGCAGTTTATCGTCGGCGGGGGGCAATGGCTACACCTTC. Protein: CASSLSSAGGNGYTF.

This chain links TRBV6-6 with TRBJ2-7; 7 bases are a match to TRBD2. The trim removed 6 bases at V and 2 bases at J, leaving 10 bases unmatched. The CDR3 contains 15 residues. Looked up from germline, CDR1 is MNHNY and CDR2 is SVGAGI (reference sequence). CDR3 sequence: CASRTGGTITYEQYF. CDR3 bases: TGTGCCAGCAGAACGGGGGGAACTATTACCTACGAGCAGTACTTC.

The chain has TRBV28 and TRBJ2-5; 11 nucleotides align to TRBD2. V shed 5 bases and J 2 bases; nucleotides not matched to a gene: 4. Germline CDR1 MDHEN, CDR2 SYDVKM. The CDR3 totals 15 residues. CDR3 in DNA: TGTGCCAGCAGTCCTAGCGGGGGGAGTCAAGAGACCCAGTACTTC. Amino acid sequence: CASSPSGGSQETQYF.

This chain links TRBV6-5 with TRBJ1-3; D gene uncertain. V was clipped by 7 bases and J by 4 bases, with 2 bases between them. Germline CDR1 reads MNHEY; CDR2 reads SVGAGI. This CDR3 is built from 10 residues. CDR3 coding DNA: TGTGCCAGCATAGGAAACACCATATATTTT. Protein: CASIGNTIYF.

This chain connects TRBV21-1 to TRBJ1-5. TRBV21-1 counts as a pseudogene. The CDR3 consists of 17 residues. The DNA of the CDR3 is TGTGCCAGCAGCCCTCTGAGGCTGGGGGGAGGCCATCAGCCCCAGCATTTT. Protein sequence: CASSPLRLGGGHQPQHF.

The chain uses TRBV6-5 and TRBJ2-1, with TRBD1 matching 7 bases. The CDR3 is 15 residues long. CDR1 is MNHEY and CDR2 is SVGAGI in the germline V gene. Unmatched junction bases numbered 6, after V lost 4 bases and J lost 3 bases. This chain's CDR3 is CASSLTGLIYNEQFF. The CDR3 region has the DNA TGTGCCAGCAGTTTGACAGGGTTAATCTACAATGAGCAGTTCTTC.

V and J are TRBV5-6 and TRBJ1-1; D is possibly TRBD1 (5 bases). Per germline, CDR1 SGHDT and CDR2 YYEEEE. Trimming stripped 4 bases from V and 5 bases from J, with 15 bases between. The length of the CDR3 is 14 residues. The CDR3 is CASSPGTGGTEAFF. The CDR3 DNA reads TGTGCCAGCAGCCCCGGGACGGGCGGGACTGAAGCTTTCTTT.

J is TRBJ1-4 and V is TRBV2; D is uncertain. The CDR3 length is 15 residues. Germline V gene sequence: CDR1 SNHLY, CDR2 FYNNEI. V was pared by 1 base and J by 7 bases, with 13 bases between. The CDR3: CASSEGSWAGEKLFF. The CDR3 DNA is TGTGCCAGCAGTGAAGGCTCGTGGGCTGGTGAAAAACTGTTTTTT.

V usage is TRBV4-1 and J usage is TRBJ1-1; D unclear. V lost 8 bases and J 1 base, leaving 14 bases between the germline ends. CDR3 size: 14 residues. The germline CDR1 and CDR2 sequences are MGHRA and YSYEKL. DNA of the CDR3: TGCGCCAGCCGAGTTAGAAGTCGGAACACTGAAGCTTTCTTT. This gives the protein CASRVRSRNTEAFF.

The gene calls are TRBV3-1 (or the pseudogene TRBV3-2) and TRBJ1-1, with D unresolved. Trimming cost V 2 bases and J 1 base, with 5 bases left between them. The CDR3 runs 13 residues. Germline values: CDR1 LGHDT, CDR2 YNNKEL (reference sequence). The CDR3 sequence is CASSQRPNTEAFF. CDR3 nucleotide sequence: TGTGCCAGCAGCCAACGCCCGAACACTGAAGCTTTCTTT.

The gene calls are TRBV9 and TRBJ1-2; TRBD1 aligns across 7 bases. V dropped 4 bases and J dropped 4; count of bases not matched to a gene: 10. Germline CDR1 and CDR2: SGDLS and YYNGEE. The CDR3 sequence is 15 residues long. CDR3 DNA: TGTGCCAGCAGCCCTAGGACAGGAAGCGTCTATGGCTACACCTTC. Translated, it gives CASSPRTGSVYGYTF.

V gene TRBV2 combines with J gene TRBJ2-6; D is unclear. The CDR3 contains 13 residues. Germline V gene data show CDR1 as SNHLY and CDR2 as FYNNEI. Between the trimmed V and J ends, which lost 7 bases and 8 bases, there was a span of 12 bases. This CDR3 is CASKKDQTNVLTF. DNA of the CDR3: TGTGCCAGCAAGAAGGACCAAACCAACGTCCTGACTTTC. Full variable domain (outside the CDR3, taken from reference TRBV2 and TRBJ2-6): EPEVTQTPSHQVTQMGQEVILRCVPISNHLYFYWYRQILGQKVEFLVSFYNNEISEKSEIFDDQFSVERPDGSNFTLKIRSTKLEDSAMYFCASKKDQTNVLTFGAGSRLTVL.

The V and J genes are TRBV2 and TRBJ2-2; D tentatively reads TRBD1 or TRBD2 (6 bases each). V lost 6 bases and J lost 6, with 14 bases in between. The V gene's germline CDR1 is SNHLY and CDR2 FYNNEI. The length of the CDR3 is 14 residues. CDR3 sequence (DNA): TGTGCCAGCAGCCAGAAAAGGGGGGCCGGGGAGCTGTTTTTT. This translates into CASSQKRGAGELFF.

The gene calls are TRBV6-5 and TRBJ2-3; 11 bases are a match to TRBD2. The CDR3 has 13 amino acids. J lost 9 bases, V lost 6 bases, and 5 bases had no gene match. The germline gives CDR1 MNHEY, CDR2 SVGAGI. The CDR3 loop reads CASSQGLAETQYF. CDR3 bases: TGTGCCAGCAGCCAGGGACTAGCGGAGACGCAGTATTTT.

This clone was counted ten times or more. The J gene is TRBJ2-5, the V gene TRBV3-1 (or the pseudogene TRBV3-2), with D perhaps TRBD1 or TRBD2 (5 bases each). The CDR3 sequence is 14 residues long. Germline V lookup: CDR1 LGHDT, CDR2 YNNKEL (reference sequence). V was cut by 2 bases and J by 8 bases, with 15 bases left in between. The DNA for the CDR3 is TGTGCCAGCAGCCAAACCCGGGACGTAGCAACCCAGTACTTC. This translates into CASSQTRDVATQYF.